The 13 T cell receptor beta chains presented below share a single source sample, sequenced in a study of shared clonotypes between healthy human individuals. Sequencing was performed with immunoSEQ multiplex PCR; in TCRdb, only in-frame clones are kept and a portion is missing. The repertoire includes 1.6 million or so clones, about 98.5% of them detected once, and approximately 0.4% sits in the top ten. What was sequenced was naive CD4+ T cells sorted from blood. The sample's subset: CD45RA+ positively selected. Source of these receptors: a man aged 25 to 40 in good health.

This chain links TRBV5-1 with TRBJ2-2, with 7 bases fitting TRBD1. This CDR3 spans 15 amino acids. V trimming: 7 bases; J trimming: 0 bases; junction bases outside the gene matches: 6. Germline CDR1 SGHRS, CDR2 YFSETQ. The CDR3 reads CASCMTGTNTGELFF. The CDR3 nucleotides read TGCGCCAGCTGCATGACAGGGACGAACACCGGGGAGCTGTTTTTT.

The V call is TRBV21-1, the J call TRBJ2-7; the D call in the table, TRBD2, was not verified against the DNA. TRBV21-1 is given as a pseudogene. This CDR3 comprises 14 residues. CDR3 DNA sequence: TGTGCCAGCAGCAAAGCGATACTGTTCTACGAGCAGTACTTC. Amino acid sequence: CASSKAILFYEQYF.

A single count supports this clone. J is TRBJ2-1 and V is TRBV5-4, with 7 nucleotides matching TRBD2. Germline CDR1 reads SGHNT; CDR2 reads YYREEE (reference sequence). The CDR3 has 18 amino acids. The V segment lost 1 base and the J segment 5 bases; nucleotides outside the gene matches: 15. The CDR3 bases are TGTGCCAGCAGCTTGAGTCTAATCGCCCTAGCGGCAAACAATGAGCAGTTCTTC. Translated, it gives CASSLSLIALAANNEQFF.

The rearrangement uses TRBV7-8 and TRBJ1-5; no clear D. CDR1 SGHVS and CDR2 FQNEAQ come from the germline V gene. The length of the CDR3 is 16 residues. V lost 1 base and J 0 bases, leaving 10 bases between the germline ends. In DNA form, the CDR3 reads TGTGCCAGCAGCTTAGAGAGTAGGTATAGCAATCAGCCCCAGCATTTT. Translation: CASSLESRYSNQPQHF. Combining the CDR3 with reference TRBV7-8 and TRBJ1-5 gives the whole variable domain GAGVSQSPRYKVAKRGQDVALRCDPISGHVSLFWYQQALGQGPEFLTYFQNEAQLDKSGLPSDRFFAERPEGSVSTLKIQRTQQEDSAVYLCASSLESRYSNQPQHFGDGTRLSIL.

The chain employs TRBV28 and TRBJ2-7; D is unclear. V lost 3 bases and J 3 bases, leaving 15 bases between the germline ends. CDR3 length: 15 residues. Germline loops: CDR1 MDHEN, CDR2 SYDVKM. The CDR3 loop reads CASSFIFAPNYEQYF. The DNA for the CDR3 is TGTGCCAGCAGTTTTATATTCGCACCAAACTACGAGCAGTACTTC.

The chain carries TRBV6-1 and TRBJ1-2, with no clear D. CDR3 size: 15 residues. Looked up from germline, CDR1 is MNHNS and CDR2 is SASEGT. V was pared by 5 bases and J by 5 bases, with 18 bases between. CDR3 residues: CASSTLDALLYGYTF. CDR3 DNA sequence: TGTGCCAGCAGTACCTTAGACGCGTTACTGTATGGCTACACCTTC.

The chain joins TRBV6-5 to TRBJ2-1; D unresolved. The CDR3 consists of 14 residues. V was trimmed by 6 bases and J by 0 bases, leaving 9 bases between them. Germline CDR1 and CDR2: MNHEY and SVGAGI. The CDR3 region is CASRRWSSYNEQFF. CDR3 coding DNA: TGTGCCAGCAGAAGGTGGAGCTCCTACAATGAGCAGTTCTTC.

The chain is built from TRBV5-4 and TRBJ2-2; 12 bases map to TRBD1. With V trimmed by 5 bases and J by 4 bases, 9 bases remained unmatched. Germline values: CDR1 SGHNT, CDR2 YYREEE (reference sequence). This CDR3 is built from 17 residues. The CDR3 sequence: CASRPGTGGSGTGELFF. The CDR3 nucleotides read TGTGCCAGCAGGCCCGGGACAGGGGGCTCGGGCACCGGGGAGCTGTTTTTT. Combining the CDR3 with reference TRBV5-4 and TRBJ2-2 gives the whole variable domain ETGVTQSPTHLIKTRGQQVTLRCSSQSGHNTVSWYQQALGQGPQFIFQYYREEENGRGNFPPRFSGLQFPNYSSELNVNALELDDSALYLCASRPGTGGSGTGELFFGEGSRLTVL.

The rearrangement links TRBV15 to TRBJ2-1, with a tentative D call TRBD2 (7 bases). The CDR3 covers 15 residues. The germline V gene has CDR1 LNHNV and CDR2 YYDKDF (reference sequence). V was shortened by 1 base and J by 4 bases, with 11 bases between the two germline ends. The DNA of the CDR3 is TGTGCCACCAGCAGAGGGGGGGGCGGGTACAATGAGCAGTTCTTC. Amino acid sequence: CATSRGGGGYNEQFF. Variable domain in full (rest from reference TRBV15 and TRBJ2-1): DAMVIQNPRYQVTQFGKPVTLSCSQTLNHNVMYWYQQKSSQAPKLLFHYYDKDFNNEADTPDNFQSRRPNTSFCFLDIRSPGLGDTAMYLCATSRGGGGYNEQFFGPGTRLTVL.

The V and J genes are TRBV1 and TRBJ1-1. TRBV1 corresponds to a pseudogene. The CDR3 covers 16 residues. The chain's CDR3 is CTSSQVHSLFGIEAFF. In DNA, the CDR3 is TGCACCAGCAGCCAAGTTCACTCCCTTTTCGGGATTGAAGCTTTCTTT.

V and J are TRBV2 and TRBJ1-2; D is undetermined. The CDR3 has 14 residues. CDR1 and CDR2 (germline): SNHLY, FYNNEI. Between the trimmed V and J ends, which lost 3 bases and 8 bases, there was a span of 16 bases. The CDR3 DNA reads as TGTGCCAGCAGTGACAGAAGGTTGGGTGGGGGCTACACCTTC. Translated: CASSDRRLGGGYTF.

V is TRBV27 and J is TRBJ2-2; no definite D call. The germline CDR1 and CDR2 sequences are MNHEY and SMNVEV (reference sequence). The CDR3 extends over 18 amino acids. With 5 bases removed from V and 7 bases from J, the gap between germline ends came to 26 bases. The CDR3, as DNA: TGTGCCAGCAGTCCTCGGACGTTACCTATCAATTCGATCGGGGAGCTGTTTTTT. Its translation is CASSPRTLPINSIGELFF.

This chain joins TRBV28 and TRBJ1-2, with 7 bases that match TRBD1. J gave up 1 base and V 8 bases, and 13 bases lay outside the gene matches. The CDR3 spans 16 residues. Germline CDR1 is MDHEN and CDR2 is SYDVKM. The CDR3 protein is CASETIRTGDNYGYTF. CDR3 DNA sequence: TGTGCCAGCGAGACCATCAGGACAGGCGATAACTATGGCTACACCTTC.